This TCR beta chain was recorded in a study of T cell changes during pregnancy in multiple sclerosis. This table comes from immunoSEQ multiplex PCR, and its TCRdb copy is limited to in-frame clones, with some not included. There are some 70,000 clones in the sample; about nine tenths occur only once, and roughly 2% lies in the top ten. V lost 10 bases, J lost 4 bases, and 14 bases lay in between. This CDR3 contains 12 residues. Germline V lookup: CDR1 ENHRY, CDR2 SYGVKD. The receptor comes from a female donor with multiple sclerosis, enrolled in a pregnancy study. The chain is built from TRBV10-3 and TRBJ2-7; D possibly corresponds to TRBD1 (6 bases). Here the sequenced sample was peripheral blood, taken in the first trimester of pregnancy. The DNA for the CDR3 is TGTGCCACCCGGGACAACGGTTACGAGCAGTACTTC. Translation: CATRDNGYEQYF.